This TCR beta chain was sequenced during a study of cytomegalovirus exposure and HLA in healthy donors. The PCR employed 60 Vbeta primers together with 13 Jbeta primers. Profiling relied on immunoSEQ multiplex PCR, and the TCRdb table lists in-frame clones only, not all of them. The sample holds roughly 130,000 clones, around 73% seen once. In this sample, this clone turned up a few times. CDR1 and CDR2 (germline): MNHEY, SVGAGI. CDR3 length: 15 residues. V was pared by 8 bases and J by 4 bases, with 8 bases of the junction left unmatched. Sequencing was done on a sample of PBMCs. The chain joins TRBV6-5 to TRBJ2-2, with 9 bases identical to TRBD2. The sequence came from a human donor in good health. The chain's CDR3 is CASRYSGSATGELFF. The CDR3 DNA reads TGTGCCAGCCGATATAGCGGGAGCGCCACCGGGGAGCTGTTTTTT.